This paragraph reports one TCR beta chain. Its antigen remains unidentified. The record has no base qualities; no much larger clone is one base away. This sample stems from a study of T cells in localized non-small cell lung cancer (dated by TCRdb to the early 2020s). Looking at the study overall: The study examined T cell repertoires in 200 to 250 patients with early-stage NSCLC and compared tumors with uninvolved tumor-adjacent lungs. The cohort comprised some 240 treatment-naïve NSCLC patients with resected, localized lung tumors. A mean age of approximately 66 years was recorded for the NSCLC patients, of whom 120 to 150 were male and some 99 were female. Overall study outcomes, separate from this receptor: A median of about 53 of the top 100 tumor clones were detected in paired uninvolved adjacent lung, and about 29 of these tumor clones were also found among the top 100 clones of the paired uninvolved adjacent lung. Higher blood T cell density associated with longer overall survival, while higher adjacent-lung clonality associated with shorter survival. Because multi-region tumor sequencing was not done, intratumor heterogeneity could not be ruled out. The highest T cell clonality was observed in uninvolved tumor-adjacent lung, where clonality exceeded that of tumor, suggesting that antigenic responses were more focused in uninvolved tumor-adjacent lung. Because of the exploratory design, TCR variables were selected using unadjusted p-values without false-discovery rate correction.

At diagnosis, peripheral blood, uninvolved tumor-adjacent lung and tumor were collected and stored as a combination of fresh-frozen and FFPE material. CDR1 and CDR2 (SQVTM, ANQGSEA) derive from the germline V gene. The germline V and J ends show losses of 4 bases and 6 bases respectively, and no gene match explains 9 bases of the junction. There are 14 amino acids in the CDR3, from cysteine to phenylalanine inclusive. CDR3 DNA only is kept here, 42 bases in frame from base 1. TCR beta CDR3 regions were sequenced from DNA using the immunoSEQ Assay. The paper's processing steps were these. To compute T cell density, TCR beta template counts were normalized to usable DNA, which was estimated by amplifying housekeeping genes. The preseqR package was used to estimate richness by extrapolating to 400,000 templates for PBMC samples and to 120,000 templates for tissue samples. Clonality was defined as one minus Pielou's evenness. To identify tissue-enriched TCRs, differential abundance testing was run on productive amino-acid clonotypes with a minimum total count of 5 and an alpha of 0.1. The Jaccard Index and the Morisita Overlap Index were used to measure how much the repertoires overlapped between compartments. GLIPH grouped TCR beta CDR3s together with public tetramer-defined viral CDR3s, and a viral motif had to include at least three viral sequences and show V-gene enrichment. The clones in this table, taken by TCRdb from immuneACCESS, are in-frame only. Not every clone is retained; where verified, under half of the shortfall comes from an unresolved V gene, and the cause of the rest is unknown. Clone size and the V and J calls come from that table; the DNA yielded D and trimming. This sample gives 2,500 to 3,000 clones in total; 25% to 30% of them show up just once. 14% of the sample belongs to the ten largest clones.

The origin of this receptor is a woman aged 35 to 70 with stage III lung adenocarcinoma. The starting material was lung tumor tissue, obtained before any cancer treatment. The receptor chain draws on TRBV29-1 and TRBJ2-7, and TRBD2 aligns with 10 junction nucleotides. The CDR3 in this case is CSVGLAGDASEQYF. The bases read TGCAGCGTTGGTCTAGCGGGAGACGCGAGCGAGCAGTACTTC.